Below, 14 T cell receptor beta chains from the same sample are listed, as sequenced in a study of T-cell memory formation after mild COVID-19. MiXCR, applied by TCRdb to the 5' RACE reads, yields one record per CDR3 protein. The table shows some 440,000 distinct CDR3 sequences, with about 23% occurring only once. The source material was PBMCs or a T cell subset sorted from them (not recorded which). The receptors were sampled from an adult woman who had mild COVID-19 (a few samples of this study predate the infection). Cell type and time point are not known.

In this sample, this clonotype turned up a few times. This chain joins TRBV9 and TRBJ1-2; D unclear. V lost 4 bases and J lost 9, with 13 bases in between. Looked up from germline, CDR1 is SGDLS and CDR2 is YYNGEE. The CDR3 length is 12 residues. The CDR3 region has the DNA TGTGCCAGCAGCTCCTACAGAGAGAGCTACACCTTC. This translates into CASSSYRESYTF.

The chain recombines TRBV12-3 or TRBV12-4 with TRBJ2-7; TRBD2 matches at 12 bases. The CDR3 is 15 residues long. Trimming cost V 7 bases and J 3 bases; bases outside gene matches: 7. CDR3 nucleotide sequence: TGTGCCAGCACCCTTAGACTAGCGGGAGTCTACGAGCAGTACTTC. Its translation is CASTLRLAGVYEQYF.

The rearrangement joins TRBV29-1 to TRBJ1-2; 7 nucleotides match TRBD1. The germline CDR1 and CDR2 sequences are SQVTM and ANQGSEA. The CDR3 contains 15 residues. V shed 2 bases, J shed 5 bases, and the junction held 11 bases outside the gene matches. This CDR3 reads CSVEPTGVDVYGYTF. The CDR3 DNA follows: TGCAGCGTTGAACCCACAGGGGTTGACGTTTATGGCTACACCTTC.

This clonotype was observed at least ten times. J is TRBJ2-7 and V is TRBV20-1, with D hard to call. CDR1 DFQATT and CDR2 SNEGSKA come from the germline V gene (reference sequence). Trimming removed 8 bases from V and 3 bases from J, with 20 bases in between. The CDR3 is made up of 14 amino acids. The CDR3 sequence: CSSYDPKLGYEQYF. The CDR3 DNA reads as TGCAGTTCCTATGATCCTAAGTTGGGCTACGAGCAGTACTTC.

The genes are TRBV11-3 and TRBJ1-1; the D gene is possibly TRBD1 (6 bases). Germline V lookup: CDR1 SGHNT, CDR2 YENEEA. The V end lost 1 base, the J end lost 3 bases, and 15 bases lay between the germline ends. This CDR3 has 16 amino acids. The CDR3 reads CASSLAQPGAHTEAFF. In DNA form, the CDR3 reads TGTGCCAGCAGCTTAGCCCAGCCAGGGGCCCACACTGAAGCTTTCTTT.

This clonotype turned up a few times. This chain connects TRBV29-1 to TRBJ2-1; 8 nucleotides match TRBD2. Germline V gene sequence: CDR1 SQVTM, CDR2 ANQGSEA. Germline trimming cut 5 bases from V and 8 bases from J; bases unmatched to any gene: 8. The CDR3 runs 13 residues. The CDR3 DNA reads TGCAGCGTTCGGCGGGGGGATGGTGATGAGCAGTTCTTC. Translated, it gives CSVRRGDGDEQFF.

The V call is TRBV12-3 or TRBV12-4, the J call TRBJ1-6; D remains ambiguous. Trimming took off 4 bases at V and 13 bases at J, with 14 bases between the two ends. The CDR3 has 13 amino acids. The CDR3 is CASSSPPDLPLHF. CDR3 bases: TGTGCCAGCAGTTCTCCACCGGACCTTCCCCTCCACTTT.

This clonotype was recorded a few times. This rearrangement joins TRBV5-6 to TRBJ2-3; 8 bases line up with TRBD1. This CDR3 has 16 residues. CDR1 and CDR2 (germline): SGHDT, YYEEEE. J lost 1 base, V lost 3 bases, and 7 bases had no gene match. The CDR3 sequence is CASSSLPGQGTDTQYF. The CDR3 nucleotides are TGTGCCAGCAGCTCGTTACCGGGACAGGGCACAGATACGCAGTATTTT.

This clonotype was detected a few times. J is TRBJ2-7 and V is TRBV2; D tentatively fits TRBD1 or TRBD2 (6 bases each). Trimming took off 6 bases at V and 1 base at J, with 13 bases between the two ends. CDR3 size: 14 residues. The V gene's germline CDR1 is SNHLY and CDR2 FYNNEI. As DNA, the CDR3 is TGTGCCAGCAGGTACAGGGAGGTTTCCTACGAGCAGTACTTC. As protein: CASRYREVSYEQYF. The full variable domain, rest sourced from reference TRBV2 and TRBJ2-7, is EPEVTQTPSHQVTQMGQEVILRCVPISNHLYFYWYRQILGQKVEFLVSFYNNEISEKSEIFDDQFSVERPDGSNFTLKIRSTKLEDSAMYFCASRYREVSYEQYFGPGTRLTVT.

This clonotype was seen a single time. V and J are TRBV12-3 or TRBV12-4 and TRBJ2-4; tentative D call: TRBD1 (5 bases). V dropped 5 bases and J dropped 6 bases, with 11 bases sitting between them. The CDR3 contains 13 residues. CDR3 bases: TGTGCCAGCAGTCAGGGCGTGGGAAACATTCAGTACTTC. This gives the protein CASSQGVGNIQYF.

In this sample, this clonotype turned up a few times. The rearrangement joins TRBV7-9 to TRBJ1-2, with D uncertain. Germline V gives CDR1 SEHNR, CDR2 FQNEAQ (reference sequence). V was pared by 3 bases and J by 4 bases, with 9 bases between. The CDR3 has 13 residues. CDR3: CASSFGPIYGYTF. The CDR3 coding sequence is TGTGCCAGCAGCTTTGGGCCGATCTATGGCTACACCTTC.

In this sample, this clonotype turned up a few times. CDR3: CASSRDALVYTF. The DNA for the CDR3 is TGTGCCAGCAGTCGGGACGCCTTGGTCTACACCTTC. The chain has TRBV12-3 or TRBV12-4 and TRBJ1-2; weak D call: TRBD1 (5 bases). The CDR3 contains 12 residues. V was pared by 5 bases and J by 10 bases, with 14 bases between.

This clonotype was recorded only once. V is TRBV5-4 and J is TRBJ2-6, with D possibly matching TRBD2 (6 bases). Trimming removed 5 bases from V and 2 bases from J, with 8 bases in between. The CDR3 has 14 amino acids. Germline V CDR1 and CDR2: SGHNT, YYREEE (reference sequence). CDR3 loop: CASRRETGANVLTF. As DNA, the CDR3 is TGTGCCAGCAGGCGGGAAACTGGGGCCAACGTCCTGACTTTC. The whole variable domain, remainder taken from reference TRBV5-4 and TRBJ2-6, is ETGVTQSPTHLIKTRGQQVTLRCSSQSGHNTVSWYQQALGQGPQFIFQYYREEENGRGNFPPRFSGLQFPNYSSELNVNALELDDSALYLCASRRETGANVLTFGAGSRLTVL.

At least ten counts were recorded for this clonotype. V is TRBV12-3 or TRBV12-4 and J is TRBJ2-3; TRBD2 agrees at 8 bases. Trimming took 6 bases from V and 5 from J; bases not matched to a gene: 13. The CDR3 totals 16 residues. The DNA of the CDR3 is TGTGCCAGCAGACCGCTTACGGGGGGGGCCGGAGATACGCAGTATTTT. Translated, it gives CASRPLTGGAGDTQYF.